The 18 T cell receptor beta chains below were found in one sample sequenced in a study of cytomegalovirus exposure and HLA in healthy donors. PCR amplification relied on 60 Vbeta primers (plus 13 Jbeta primers). Produced via immunoSEQ multiplex PCR; TCRdb's table is partial and in-frame only. This sample's clone table lists tens of thousands of clones. Sequenced material: PBMCs. The receptor source for this set is a woman aged 55-70 years in good health and CMV-seronegative.

J is TRBJ2-7 and V is TRBV5-3, with D possibly matching TRBD1 (6 bases). TRBV5-3 is flagged as an ORF with uncertain function. The CDR3 extends over 18 amino acids. With 4 bases removed from V and 7 bases from J, the gap between germline ends came to 30 bases. The CDR3 DNA reads as TGTGCCAGAAGCACGGACAGCCTGGGTGTTTCGGGGTTACTTGAGCAGTACTTC. Translating it yields CARSTDSLGVSGLLEQYF.

J is TRBJ1-1 and V is TRBV28; D may be TRBD1 (6 bases). The V end lost 3 bases, the J end lost 5 bases, and 13 bases lay between the germline ends. CDR3 length equals 14 residues. Per germline, CDR1 MDHEN and CDR2 SYDVKM. The CDR3 loop reads CASSLAGARTEAFF. CDR3 nucleotides: TGTGCCAGCAGTTTGGCGGGGGCGCGGACTGAAGCTTTCTTT. Together with reference TRBV28 and TRBJ1-1, the CDR3 gives the full variable domain: DVKVTQSSRYLVKRTGEKVFLECVQDMDHENMFWYRQDPGLGLRLIYFSYDVKMKEKGDIPEGYSVSREKKERFSLILESASTNQTSMYLCASSLAGARTEAFFGQGTRLTVV.

The chain recombines TRBV18 with TRBJ1-5, with 9 positions matching TRBD1. V gave up 2 bases and J gave up 8 bases; unmatched junction bases: 7. Germline CDR1 is KGHSH and CDR2 is LQKENI. The CDR3 extends over 15 amino acids. The CDR3 protein is CASSPLGQGGEPQHF. CDR3 DNA sequence: TGTGCCAGCTCACCATTGGGACAGGGAGGAGAGCCCCAGCATTTT. Variable domain in full (rest from reference TRBV18 and TRBJ1-5): NAGVMQNPRHLVRRRGQEARLRCSPMKGHSHVYWYRQLPEEGLKFMVYLQKENIIDESGMPKERFSAEFPKEGPSILRIQQVVRGDSAAYFCASSPLGQGGEPQHFGDGTRLSIL.

This rearrangement joins TRBV5-1 to TRBJ2-5, with 13 bases matching TRBD2. Germline CDR1 reads SGHRS; CDR2 reads YFSETQ. The CDR3 length is 18 residues. The J segment lost 3 bases and the V segment lost 0 bases, leaving 8 bases of the junction unmatched. The DNA of the CDR3 is TGCGCCAGCAGCTTGGGGGGGACTAGCGGGACCGGGGAAGAGACCCAGTACTTC. Translating gives CASSLGGTSGTGEETQYF.

The rearrangement links TRBV28 to TRBJ2-7; TRBD1 is a possible D gene (6 bases). The CDR3 spans 14 residues. Germline CDR1 is MDHEN and CDR2 is SYDVKM. The V and J ends lost 4 bases and 2 bases respectively, with 12 bases between them. CDR3 amino acids: CASSSRQVTYEQYF. In nucleotides, the CDR3 is TGTGCCAGCAGTTCCCGACAGGTGACCTACGAGCAGTACTTC.

The rearrangement uses TRBV7-2 and TRBJ1-4; TRBD1 agrees at 7 bases. After removal of 4 bases from V and 8 bases from J, the junction contained 16 bases not matched to a gene. The CDR3 length is 17 residues. Germline loops: CDR1 SGHTA, CDR2 FQGNSA. The CDR3 region is CASSSTGRRGVLEKLFF. The CDR3 DNA reads as TGTGCCAGCAGCTCGACAGGGAGGAGGGGCGTGTTGGAAAAACTGTTTTTT.

V gene TRBV19 combines with J gene TRBJ1-5, with TRBD1 as a possible D gene (5 bases). Germline V lookup: CDR1 LNHDA, CDR2 SQIVND (reference sequence). V lost 7 bases to trimming and J lost 1 base, with 14 bases between them. This CDR3 comprises 15 residues. The CDR3 sequence: CASTMGGVSNQPQHF. DNA for the CDR3: TGTGCCAGTACCATGGGGGGGGTGAGCAATCAGCCCCAGCATTTT.

The V call is TRBV6-1, the J call TRBJ2-3; TRBD1 matches 7 bases. The ends lost 3 bases at V and 2 bases at J; junction bases unmatched: 8. This CDR3 spans 16 amino acids. Looked up from germline, CDR1 is MNHNS and CDR2 is SASEGT. The CDR3 loop reads CASSDLTGDVTDTQYF. In DNA form, the CDR3 reads TGTGCCAGCAGTGACCTAACAGGGGATGTCACAGATACGCAGTATTTT.

The chain carries TRBV6-5 and TRBJ1-2; unclear D gene. V was pared by 2 bases and J by 4 bases, with 14 bases between. Germline lookup yields CDR1 MNHEY and CDR2 SVGAGI. The CDR3 is 15 residues long. This chain's CDR3 is CASSYPTGGSYGYTF. CDR3 coding DNA: TGTGCCAGCAGTTACCCAACGGGAGGGAGCTATGGCTACACCTTC.

The rearrangement uses TRBV29-1 and TRBJ1-1, with D possibly TRBD1 on 5 matching bases. V lost 0 bases and J 11 bases, leaving 7 bases between the germline ends. Germline CDR1 SQVTM, CDR2 ANQGSEA. The CDR3 loop spans 10 amino acids. Here the CDR3 reads CSVEEGGAFF. The CDR3 nucleotides are TGCAGCGTTGAAGAGGGGGGGGCTTTCTTT.

The chain's CDR3 is CARVGPSNYGYTF. The DNA for the CDR3 is TGTGCCAGGGTGGGCCCTTCTAACTATGGCTACACCTTC. The rearrangement joins TRBV6-4 to TRBJ1-2; D gene uncertain. The CDR3 runs to 13 residues. V lost 9 bases to trimming and J lost 0 bases, with 11 bases between them. Germline assignment: CDR1 MRHNA and CDR2 SNTAGT.

This chain connects TRBV5-4 to TRBJ2-4, with 10 nucleotides matching TRBD1. The CDR3 spans 16 residues. CDR1 is SGHNT, CDR2 YYREEE, per germline (reference sequence). V dropped 0 bases and J dropped 6; count of bases not matched to a gene: 6. CDR3 sequence: CASSLERQGAGNIQYF. CDR3 coding DNA: TGTGCCAGCAGCTTGGAGCGACAGGGGGCTGGAAACATTCAGTACTTC.

The chain employs TRBV27 and TRBJ1-4; 9 nucleotides align to TRBD1. With V trimmed by 5 bases and J by 3 bases, 1 base remained unmatched. The CDR3 spans 14 residues. Germline V gene data show CDR1 as MNHEY and CDR2 as SMNVEV (reference sequence). CDR3 DNA sequence: TGTGCCAGCAGTCGGGACAGGGCTAATGAAAAACTGTTTTTT. The encoded protein is CASSRDRANEKLFF. Variable domain in full (rest from reference TRBV27 and TRBJ1-4): EAQVTQNPRYLITVTGKKLTVTCSQNMNHEYMSWYRQDPGLGLRQIYYSMNVEVTDKGDVPEGYKVSRKEKRNFPLILESPSPNQTSLYFCASSRDRANEKLFFGSGTQLSVL.

V and J are TRBV15 and TRBJ2-3, with D possibly TRBD2 on 5 matching bases. Trimming removed 7 bases from V and 6 bases from J, with 11 bases in between. CDR1 and CDR2 (germline): LNHNV, YYDKDF (reference sequence). The CDR3 runs 12 residues. CDR3 residues: CATTGGRDTQYF. The CDR3 nucleotides read TGTGCCACCACCGGCGGGCGGGATACGCAGTATTTT.

This chain joins TRBV7-2 and TRBJ1-2; a weak D match, TRBD1 (5 bases). The V end was cut by 2 bases, the J end by 6 bases, with 10 bases between. The CDR3 runs 13 residues. Germline V gene sequence: CDR1 SGHTA, CDR2 FQGNSA. The CDR3 loop reads CASSLRTLNGYTF. Written as DNA, the CDR3 is TGTGCCAGCAGCTTAAGGACATTGAATGGCTACACCTTC.

The CDR3 DNA follows: TGTGCCTGGAGTGTTACAGGGTCGGGGGAGACCCAGTACTTC. Translation: CAWSVTGSGETQYF. This chain uses TRBV30 with TRBJ2-5; D is perhaps TRBD1 (6 bases). The CDR3 totals 14 residues. V shed 0 bases and J shed 5 bases, with 13 bases lying between them. Germline CDR1 and CDR2: GTSNPN and SVGIG (reference sequence). Full variable domain (remainder filled in from reference TRBV30 and TRBJ2-5): SQTIHQWPATLVQPVGSPLSLECTVEGTSNPNLYWYRQAAGRGLQLLFYSVGIGQISSEVPQNLSASRPQDRQFILSSKKLLLSDSGFYLCAWSVTGSGETQYFGPGTRLLVL.

The rearrangement joins TRBV18 to TRBJ2-5; possibly TRBD2 for D (6 bases). The CDR3 loop spans 19 amino acids. CDR1 and CDR2 from the germline V gene are KGHSH and LQKENI. Trimming left V 11 bases short and J 0 bases short, with 31 bases between. The CDR3 here is CAATEGRTFGGMYQETQYF. CDR3 DNA sequence: TGTGCCGCTACCGAGGGCCGGACCTTTGGCGGGATGTACCAAGAGACCCAGTACTTC. Full variable domain (remainder filled in from reference TRBV18 and TRBJ2-5): NAGVMQNPRHLVRRRGQEARLRCSPMKGHSHVYWYRQLPEEGLKFMVYLQKENIIDESGMPKERFSAEFPKEGPSILRIQQVVRGDSAAYFCAATEGRTFGGMYQETQYFGPGTRLLVL.

J is TRBJ2-1 and V is TRBV5-1; 7 nucleotides match TRBD2. V lost 1 base to trimming and J lost 3 bases; unmatched junction nucleotides: 4. The CDR3 has 15 residues. Germline values: CDR1 SGHRS, CDR2 YFSETQ. CDR3 nucleotide sequence: TGCGCCAGCAGCTTGCTAGCGGAGATCTACAATGAGCAGTTCTTC. The encoded protein is CASSLLAEIYNEQFF.